Following are 27 T cell receptor beta chains from one sample sequenced in a study of graft-versus-host responses after intestinal transplantation. Profiled with immunoSEQ multiplex PCR; TCRdb holds only in-frame clones, not every one. The repertoire holds under 75,000 clones, with 90% as singletons. These receptors' antigens are unknown. Sequenced material: unstimulated CD8+ T cells sorted from spleen or lymph node cells, taken before transplant. These receptors were collected from a human donor who was the organ donor for an intestinal transplant.

The rearrangement joins TRBV6-1 to TRBJ1-5; TRBD1 is a possible D gene (5 bases). The CDR3 sequence is 16 residues long. Germline CDR1 and CDR2: MNHNS and SASEGT. V gave up 2 bases and J gave up 7 bases, with 18 bases separating them. CDR3 residues: CASSERGSEGRQPQHF. The DNA for the CDR3 is TGTGCCAGCAGTGAACGGGGGTCGGAGGGGCGGCAGCCCCAGCATTTT.

The chain joins TRBV19 to TRBJ1-4; D not resolved. The V end was cut by 3 bases, the J end by 0 bases, with 5 bases between. Germline loops: CDR1 LNHDA, CDR2 SQIVND (reference sequence). This CDR3 has 14 residues. CDR3 DNA: TGTGCCAGTAGTATCGCAGCAACTAATGAAAAACTGTTTTTT. Protein: CASSIAATNEKLFF. The full variable domain, its missing parts supplied by reference TRBV19 and TRBJ1-4, is DGGITQSPKYLFRKEGQNVTLSCEQNLNHDAMYWYRQDPGQGLRLIYYSQIVNDFQKGDIAEGYSVSREKKESFPLTVTSAQKNPTAFYLCASSIAATNEKLFFGSGTQLSVL.

The CDR3 sequence: CSVENRGGYGYTF. DNA of the CDR3: TGCAGCGTTGAGAACAGGGGTGGGTATGGCTACACCTTC. The chain is built from TRBV29-1 and TRBJ1-2, with TRBD1 identical over 7 bases. V lost 3 bases, J lost 5 bases, and 6 bases stayed unmatched. The CDR3 is made up of 13 amino acids. Per germline, CDR1 SQVTM and CDR2 ANQGSEA. Full variable domain (rest looked up from reference TRBV29-1 and TRBJ1-2): SAVISQKPSRDICQRGTSLTIQCQVDSQVTMMFWYRQQPGQSLTLIATANQGSEATYESGFVIDKFPISRPNLTFSTLTVSNMSPEDSSIYLCSVENRGGYGYTFGSGTRLTVV.

The V and J genes are TRBV13 and TRBJ1-1, with 8 bases that match TRBD1. The germline V gene encodes CDR1 PRHDT and CDR2 FYEKMQ (reference sequence). J gave up 1 base and V 5 bases, and 6 bases lay outside the gene matches. The CDR3 extends over 15 amino acids. In DNA, the CDR3 is TGTGCCAGCAGCCTTGGACAGGGCGGGAACACTGAAGCTTTCTTT. This translates into CASSLGQGGNTEAFF.

The V gene is TRBV6-5, the J gene TRBJ2-1; maybe TRBD1 (5 bases). This CDR3 is 14 amino acids long. The V end was cut by 4 bases, the J end by 4 bases, with 11 bases between. CDR1 and CDR2 from the germline V gene are MNHEY and SVGAGI. The CDR3 reads CASSFQGKYNEQFF. CDR3 DNA sequence: TGTGCCAGCAGTTTCCAGGGAAAGTACAATGAGCAGTTCTTC.

This chain connects TRBV15 to TRBJ2-7, with 8 bases lining up with TRBD1. With 4 bases clipped from V and 2 bases from J, the junction kept 4 bases outside the gene matches. The CDR3 has 14 residues. Germline V gene lookup returns CDR1 LNHNV and CDR2 YYDKDF (reference sequence). As DNA, the CDR3 is TGTGCCACCAGCAACTTGGACAGGGCCTACGAGCAGTACGTC. It codes for CATSNLDRAYEQYV.

The rearrangement links TRBV2 to TRBJ2-3; no reliable D call. The CDR3 totals 13 residues. Germline CDR1 is SNHLY and CDR2 is FYNNEI. V shed 3 bases and J shed 3 bases, with 7 bases lying between them. This CDR3 is CASSETSTDTQYF. CDR3 DNA: TGTGCCAGCAGTGAGACATCGACAGATACGCAGTATTTT.

The chain combines TRBV4-2 with TRBJ1-1; 7 nucleotides agree with TRBD1. Germline CDR1 reads LGHNA; CDR2 reads YNFKEQ. The CDR3 totals 16 residues. With 2 bases clipped from V and 6 bases from J, the junction kept 12 bases outside the gene matches. The CDR3 reads CASSQSPTGVGSEAFF. DNA of the CDR3: TGTGCCAGCAGCCAAAGTCCTACAGGGGTGGGATCTGAAGCTTTCTTT.

The chain has TRBV4-3 and TRBJ2-2; D perhaps matches TRBD2 (6 bases). The CDR3 loop spans 17 amino acids. The germline V gene has CDR1 LGHNA and CDR2 YSLEER. V lost 0 bases to trimming and J lost 1 base, with 12 bases between them. The CDR3 region has the DNA TGCGCCAGCAGCCAAGATAGGTGGGGAGGGAACACCGGGGAGCTGTTTTTT. It codes for CASSQDRWGGNTGELFF.

The chain recombines TRBV21-1 with TRBJ1-2; the DNA was not compared with TRBD1, the D call given in the table. TRBV21-1 is a listed pseudogene. This CDR3 has 16 residues. The chain's CDR3 is CASSKGEQGLNYGYTF. CDR3 in DNA: TGTGCCAGCAGCAAGGGGGAGCAGGGGTTAAACTATGGCTACACCTTC.

The V gene is TRBV7-8, the J gene TRBJ2-7, with a weak D call TRBD1 (5 bases). CDR3 length: 13 amino acids. The germline V gene has CDR1 SGHVS and CDR2 FQNEAQ. V lost 6 bases and J 3 bases, leaving 12 bases between the germline ends. CDR3 coding DNA: TGTGCCAGCAGTTACATTGACAGCTACGAGCAGTACGTC. It translates to CASSYIDSYEQYV.

This clone showed up just once. The chain joins TRBV10-2 to TRBJ2-1; possibly TRBD2 for D (5 bases). Trimming cost V 7 bases and J 0 bases, with 16 bases left between them. Germline V gives CDR1 WSHSY, CDR2 SAAADI. The CDR3 totals 16 residues. The CDR3 is CASKVEEALSYNEQFF. CDR3 nucleotide sequence: TGCGCCAGCAAAGTTGAGGAGGCCCTCTCCTACAATGAGCAGTTCTTC.

The rearrangement links TRBV7-6 to TRBJ2-3; 7 bases line up with TRBD1. The V segment lost 0 bases and the J segment 2 bases; nucleotides outside the gene matches: 5. The CDR3 sequence is 16 residues long. The germline V gene encodes CDR1 SGHVS and CDR2 FNYEAQ. The CDR3 loop reads CASSLASGQNTDTQYF. DNA for the CDR3: TGTGCCAGCAGCTTAGCCTCGGGACAGAACACAGATACGCAGTATTTT.

This chain links TRBV7-9 with TRBJ2-2; D is unclear. V was shortened by 5 bases and J by 6 bases, with 4 bases between the two germline ends. Looked up from germline, CDR1 is SEHNR and CDR2 is FQNEAQ (reference sequence). This CDR3 has 11 residues. The CDR3 nucleotides are TGTGCCAGCAGCCGCGCCGGGGAGCTGTTTTTT. Translation: CASSRAGELFF.

V and J are TRBV6-1 and TRBJ2-1; the D gene is possibly TRBD1 (5 bases). V lost 0 bases and J 2 bases, leaving 23 bases between the germline ends. Germline-derived CDR1 and CDR2 are MNHNS and SASEGT. CDR3 length: 20 residues. CDR3 nucleotides: TGTGCCAGCAGTGAAGCAGGTCATGGTCGTTGGGGCCCCCCCTACAATGAGCAGTTCTTC. This sequence encodes CASSEAGHGRWGPPYNEQFF.

V and J are TRBV19 and TRBJ2-7; 11 bases line up with TRBD1. The germline V gene encodes CDR1 LNHDA and CDR2 SQIVND (reference sequence). The CDR3 has 13 amino acids. V shed 3 bases, J shed 6 bases, and the junction held 1 base outside the gene matches. The CDR3: CASSMGTGGEQYV. The CDR3 nucleotides are TGTGCCAGTAGTATGGGGACAGGGGGCGAGCAGTACGTC.

The chain joins TRBV6-1 to TRBJ2-7; TRBD2 matches at 10 bases. Germline assignment: CDR1 MNHNS and CDR2 SASEGT. The CDR3 has 15 residues. V was pared by 7 bases and J by 2 bases, with 8 bases of the junction left unmatched. This CDR3 is CASNPLAGAPYEQYV. The CDR3 DNA reads TGTGCCAGCAACCCTCTAGCGGGGGCCCCCTACGAGCAGTACGTC.

This clone was recorded once. This chain uses TRBV25-1 with TRBJ1-2; 10 bases are a match to TRBD1. This CDR3 has 13 residues. Germline assignment: CDR1 MGHDK and CDR2 SYGVNS. The junction had 0 bases not matched to a gene; V was cut back by 4 bases and J by 4 bases. CDR3 nucleotide sequence: TGTGCCAGCAGTGGACAGGGGGCCTATGGCTACACCTTC. It translates to CASSGQGAYGYTF.

The V gene is TRBV29-1, the J gene TRBJ1-2; TRBD1 matches 9 bases. V shed 3 bases and J 4 bases; nucleotides not matched to a gene: 9. CDR3 length: 15 amino acids. Germline assignment: CDR1 SQVTM and CDR2 ANQGSEA. CDR3 bases: TGCAGCGTTGATCTCGGGACAGGGCAGATCTATGGCTACACCTTC. It translates to CSVDLGTGQIYGYTF.

V is TRBV19 and J is TRBJ2-7, with 8 bases lining up with TRBD1. V shed 6 bases, J shed 5 bases, and the junction held 12 bases outside the gene matches. The germline gives CDR1 LNHDA, CDR2 SQIVND (reference sequence). The CDR3 has 15 residues. The CDR3 coding sequence is TGTGCCAGTAGCCTCAACATCAGGGGGCTCAACGAGCAGTACGTC. It is translated as CASSLNIRGLNEQYV.

This clone is a singleton in its sample. This chain uses TRBV5-4 with TRBJ2-1; perhaps TRBD1 as D (5 bases). This CDR3 region has 17 residues. Per germline, CDR1 SGHNT and CDR2 YYREEE (reference sequence). The germline V and J ends were trimmed by 0 bases and 6 bases, with 19 bases remaining between them. This CDR3 reads CASSLARSTVYFNEQFF. The CDR3 DNA is TGTGCCAGCAGCTTGGCAAGGTCGACAGTGTACTTCAATGAGCAGTTCTTC.

The chain joins TRBV11-2 to TRBJ2-2; D may be TRBD2 (7 bases). V shed 0 bases and J shed 3 bases, with 11 bases lying between them. Per germline, CDR1 SGHAT and CDR2 FQNNGV. The CDR3 contains 16 residues. The CDR3 here is CASSLEGGQYTGELFF. In nucleotides, the CDR3 is TGTGCCAGCAGCTTAGAGGGGGGGCAGTACACCGGGGAGCTGTTTTTT.

This clone was recorded only once. The gene calls are TRBV4-2 and TRBJ2-1, with 9 bases fitting TRBD2. The CDR3 is 16 residues long. V shed 3 bases and J 6 bases; nucleotides not matched to a gene: 9. Germline V lookup: CDR1 LGHNA, CDR2 YNFKEQ. Here the CDR3 DNA reads TGTGCCAGCAGCCAGAGTAGGACTAGCGCTGTCAATGAGCAGTTCTTC. Protein sequence: CASSQSRTSAVNEQFF.

The V and J genes are TRBV27 and TRBJ2-1; D perhaps matches TRBD2 (6 bases). The CDR3 runs to 17 residues. From germline, CDR1 is MNHEY and CDR2 SMNVEV (reference sequence). Trimming left V 5 bases short and J 0 bases short, with 17 bases between. CDR3 nucleotides: TGTGCCAGCAGTCCCCCGGGTAGCGGCAGCTCCTACAATGAGCAGTTCTTC. It yields the protein CASSPPGSGSSYNEQFF.

The chain joins TRBV5-4 to TRBJ1-1; D call uncertain. Germline CDR1 SGHNT, CDR2 YYREEE (reference sequence). CDR3 size: 11 residues. Between the trimmed V and J ends, which lost 4 bases and 5 bases, there was a span of 6 bases. Here the CDR3 DNA reads TGTGCCAGCAGCGGAGGAACTGAAGCTTTCTTT. Translated: CASSGGTEAFF.

This clone occurred once. The gene calls are TRBV6-5 and TRBJ2-1; D might be TRBD2 (5 bases). The CDR3 extends over 13 amino acids. Germline V lookup: CDR1 MNHEY, CDR2 SVGAGI. V lost 7 bases, J lost 1 base, and 8 bases lay in between. CDR3 DNA sequence: TGTGCCAGCAAAGCGGATTCCTACAATGAGCAGTTCTTC. Translation: CASKADSYNEQFF.

V usage is TRBV4-1 and J usage is TRBJ1-1, with D uncertain. Germline CDR1 reads MGHRA; CDR2 reads YSYEKL. Trimming took off 0 bases at V and 7 bases at J, with 9 bases between the two ends. The CDR3 length is 13 residues. CDR3 residues: CASSQDGEVEAFF. CDR3 sequence (DNA): TGCGCCAGCAGCCAAGATGGGGAGGTTGAAGCTTTCTTT.